The clone carrying this T cell receptor (beta chain) was seen at least ten times. The data are from a study of spatial heterogeneity in lung cancer. Across the whole study: When follow-up PBMC samples existed, they were sequenced (at a median of approximately two years after resection).

TCRdb called the 5' RACE reads again in MiXCR, with one record for every CDR3 protein. Of about 70,000 distinct CDR3 sequences listed, about 8.2% are singletons. Trimming pared 0 bases from V and 5 bases from J, leaving 5 bases between. In germline, CDR1 is SGHRS, CDR2 YFSETQ. The CDR3 runs to 12 residues. Time point in this sample: blood at routine non-recurrence follow-up after resection. Sequencing of whole RNA from tumor, nontumor lung or frozen PBMC involved no sorting. The rearrangement uses TRBV5-1 and TRBJ1-2; perhaps TRBD1 as D (5 bases). Here the sequenced sample was PBMCs, taken at follow-up. This clonotype originated in a female donor with early-stage non-small cell lung cancer. The CDR3 reads CASSLAGYGYTF. The CDR3, as DNA: TGCGCCAGCAGCTTGGCAGGGTATGGCTACACCTTC.